This T cell receptor beta chain comes out of a study of cytomegalovirus exposure and HLA in healthy donors. Some clones are missing from TCRdb's copy, which holds only in-frame ones; the method was immunoSEQ multiplex PCR. The sample holds more than 200,000 clones, about 90% seen once. The germline gives CDR1 SEHNR, CDR2 FQNEAQ (reference sequence). This CDR3 is built from 16 residues. V lost 5 bases, J lost 2 bases, and 18 bases lay in between. This chain connects TRBV7-9 to TRBJ2-5; D tentatively fits TRBD1 or TRBD2 (6 bases each). This receptor was obtained from a woman younger than 45 in good health and CMV-seronegative. The sequencing input was PBMCs. CDR3 sequence (DNA): TGTGCCAGCAGCAACCGACAGAGGGGGACTCAAGAGACCCAGTACTTC. Amino acid sequence: CASSNRQRGTQETQYF.